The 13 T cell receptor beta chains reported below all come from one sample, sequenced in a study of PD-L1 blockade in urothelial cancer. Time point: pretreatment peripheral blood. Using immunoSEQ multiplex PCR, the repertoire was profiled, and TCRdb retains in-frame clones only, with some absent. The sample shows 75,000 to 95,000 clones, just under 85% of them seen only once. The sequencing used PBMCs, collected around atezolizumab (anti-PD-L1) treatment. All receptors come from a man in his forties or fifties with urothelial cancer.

CDR3 loop: CASRQAGRPQHF. The DNA of the CDR3 is TGTGCCAGTAGACAGGCGGGGCGGCCCCAGCATTTT. This chain uses TRBV19 with TRBJ1-5; D is possibly TRBD1 (5 bases). Trimming left V 6 bases short and J 9 bases short, with 12 bases between. The CDR3 covers 12 residues. Per the germline V gene, CDR1 is LNHDA and CDR2 is SQIVND (reference sequence). The complete variable domain, with remaining parts taken from reference TRBV19 and TRBJ1-5, reads DGGITQSPKYLFRKEGQNVTLSCEQNLNHDAMYWYRQDPGQGLRLIYYSQIVNDFQKGDIAEGYSVSREKKESFPLTVTSAQKNPTAFYLCASRQAGRPQHFGDGTRLSIL.

As DNA, the CDR3 is TGTGCCAGCAGCCAATACGGGGGGGAAGCTTTCTTT. Translating gives CASSQYGGEAFF. The V and J genes are TRBV6-5 and TRBJ1-1; D perhaps matches TRBD1 (5 bases). Between the trimmed V and J ends, which lost 6 bases and 8 bases, there was a span of 13 bases. CDR1 MNHEY and CDR2 SVGAGI come from the germline V gene. This CDR3 has 12 amino acids.

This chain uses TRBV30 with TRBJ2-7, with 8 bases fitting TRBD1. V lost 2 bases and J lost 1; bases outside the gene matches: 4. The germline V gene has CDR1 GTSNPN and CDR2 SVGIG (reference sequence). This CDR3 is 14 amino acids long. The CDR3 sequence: CAWSRTGLSYEQYF. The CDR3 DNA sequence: TGTGCCTGGAGTCGGACAGGGCTTTCCTACGAGCAGTACTTC.

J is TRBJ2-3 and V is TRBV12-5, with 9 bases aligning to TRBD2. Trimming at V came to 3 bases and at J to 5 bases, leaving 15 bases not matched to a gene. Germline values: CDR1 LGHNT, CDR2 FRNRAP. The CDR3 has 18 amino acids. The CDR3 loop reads CASGFRGREKEAEDTQYF. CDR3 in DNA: TGTGCTAGTGGTTTCCGCGGGAGGGAAAAGGAGGCGGAAGATACGCAGTATTTT.

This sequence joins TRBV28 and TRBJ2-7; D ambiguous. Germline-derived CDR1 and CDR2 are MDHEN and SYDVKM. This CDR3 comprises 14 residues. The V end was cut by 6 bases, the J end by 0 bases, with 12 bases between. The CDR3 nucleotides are TGTGCCAGCAGACCCCCGGAGAACTCCTACGAGCAGTACTTC. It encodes CASRPPENSYEQYF.

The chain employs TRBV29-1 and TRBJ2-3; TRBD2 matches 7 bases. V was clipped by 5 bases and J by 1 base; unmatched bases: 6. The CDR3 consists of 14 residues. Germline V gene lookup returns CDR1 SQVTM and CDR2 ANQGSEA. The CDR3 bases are TGCAGCGTTACCGTTACTAGCGGCACAGATACGCAGTATTTT. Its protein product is CSVTVTSGTDTQYF.

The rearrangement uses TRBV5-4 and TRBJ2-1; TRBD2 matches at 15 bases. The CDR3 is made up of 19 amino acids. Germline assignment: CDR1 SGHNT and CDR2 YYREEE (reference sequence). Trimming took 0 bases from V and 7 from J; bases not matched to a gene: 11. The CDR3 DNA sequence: TGTGCCAGCAGCTTGGGTCCAAGGACTAGCGGGAGGGGATCGAATGAGCAGTTCTTC. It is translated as CASSLGPRTSGRGSNEQFF.

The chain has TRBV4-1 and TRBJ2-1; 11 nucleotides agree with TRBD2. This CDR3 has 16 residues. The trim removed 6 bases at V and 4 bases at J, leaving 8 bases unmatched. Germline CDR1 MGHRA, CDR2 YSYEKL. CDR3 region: CASRETGTSGYNEQFF. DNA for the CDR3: TGCGCCAGCAGGGAAACCGGGACTAGCGGATACAATGAGCAGTTCTTC.

Here the CDR3 reads CASSSGIGQYF. CDR3 DNA sequence: TGTGCCAGCAGTTCGGGGATAGGGCAGTACTTC. The chain joins TRBV6-5 to TRBJ2-7; perhaps TRBD2 as D (5 bases). Deletions cut 4 bases from V and 9 bases from J, with 10 bases between. The CDR3 contains 11 residues. Per the germline V gene, CDR1 is MNHEY and CDR2 is SVGAGI.

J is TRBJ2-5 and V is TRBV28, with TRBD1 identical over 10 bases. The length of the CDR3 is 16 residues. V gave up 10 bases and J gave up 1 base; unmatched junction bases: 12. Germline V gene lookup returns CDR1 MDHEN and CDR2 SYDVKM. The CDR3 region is CAIHPGGDRGQETQYF. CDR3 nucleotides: TGTGCCATCCACCCAGGTGGGGACAGGGGCCAAGAGACCCAGTACTTC. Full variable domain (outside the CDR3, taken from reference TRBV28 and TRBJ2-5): DVKVTQSSRYLVKRTGEKVFLECVQDMDHENMFWYRQDPGLGLRLIYFSYDVKMKEKGDIPEGYSVSREKKERFSLILESASTNQTSMYLCAIHPGGDRGQETQYFGPGTRLLVL.

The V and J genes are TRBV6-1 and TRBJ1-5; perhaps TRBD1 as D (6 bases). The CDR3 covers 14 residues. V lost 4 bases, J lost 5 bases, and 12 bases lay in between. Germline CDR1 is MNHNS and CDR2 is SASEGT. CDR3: CASSVRGADQPQHF. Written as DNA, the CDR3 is TGTGCCAGCAGTGTACGGGGGGCTGATCAGCCCCAGCATTTT.

Written as DNA, the CDR3 is TGTGCCAGCAGTCCCGACCTCATTAGCGGGAGGGCCCGGGAGACCCAGTACTTC. It encodes CASSPDLISGRARETQYF. J is TRBJ2-5 and V is TRBV27; 11 positions match TRBD2. This CDR3 contains 18 residues. Germline V gives CDR1 MNHEY, CDR2 SMNVEV (reference sequence). Trimming at V came to 5 bases and at J to 5 bases, leaving 16 bases not matched to a gene.

The CDR3 loop is CATSGGETYEQYF. CDR3 coding DNA: TGTGCCACCAGCGGCGGAGAAACCTACGAGCAGTACTTC. The rearrangement links TRBV15 to TRBJ2-7; D is uncertain. There are 13 residues in the CDR3. Germline V gives CDR1 LNHNV, CDR2 YYDKDF (reference sequence). V was shortened by 5 bases and J by 2 bases, with 10 bases between the two germline ends. The full variable domain, in which reference TRBV15 and TRBJ2-7 provide the parts outside the CDR3, is DAMVIQNPRYQVTQFGKPVTLSCSQTLNHNVMYWYQQKSSQAPKLLFHYYDKDFNNEADTPDNFQSRRPNTSFCFLDIRSPGLGDTAMYLCATSGGETYEQYFGPGTRLTVT.